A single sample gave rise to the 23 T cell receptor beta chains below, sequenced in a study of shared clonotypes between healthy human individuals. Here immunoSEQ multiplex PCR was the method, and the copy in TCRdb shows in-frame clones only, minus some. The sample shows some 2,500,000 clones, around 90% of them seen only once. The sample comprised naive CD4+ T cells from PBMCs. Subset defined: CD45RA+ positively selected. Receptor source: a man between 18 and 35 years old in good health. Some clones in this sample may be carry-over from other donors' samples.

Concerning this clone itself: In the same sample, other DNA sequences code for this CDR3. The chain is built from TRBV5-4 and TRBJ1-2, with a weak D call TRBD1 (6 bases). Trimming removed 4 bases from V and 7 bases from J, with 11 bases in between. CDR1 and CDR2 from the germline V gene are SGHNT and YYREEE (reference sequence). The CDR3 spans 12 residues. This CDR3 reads CASSLQGGGYTF. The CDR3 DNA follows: TGTGCCAGCAGCCTACAGGGAGGTGGCTACACCTTC.

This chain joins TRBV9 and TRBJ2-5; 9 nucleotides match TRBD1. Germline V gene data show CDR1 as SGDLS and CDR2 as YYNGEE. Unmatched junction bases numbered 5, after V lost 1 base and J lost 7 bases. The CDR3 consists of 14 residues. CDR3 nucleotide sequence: TGTGCCAGCAGCGTAATGGGACAGGGCGGGACCCAGTACTTC. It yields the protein CASSVMGQGGTQYF.

This chain's CDR3 is CASSLAGPPWTQYF. The DNA for the CDR3 is TGTGCCAGCAGTTTAGCGGGACCCCCATGGACCCAGTACTTC. The gene calls are TRBV28 and TRBJ2-5; D might be TRBD2 (6 bases). V was cut by 2 bases and J by 7 bases, with 14 bases left in between. The CDR3 is 14 amino acids. Per germline, CDR1 MDHEN and CDR2 SYDVKM.

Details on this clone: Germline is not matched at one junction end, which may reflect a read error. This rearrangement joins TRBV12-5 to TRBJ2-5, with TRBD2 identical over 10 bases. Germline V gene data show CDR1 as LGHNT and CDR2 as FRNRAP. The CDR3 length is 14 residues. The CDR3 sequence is CASGRGASGRGLDF. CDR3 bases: TGTGCTAGTGGTCGGGGGGCTAGCGGGAGAGGGTTGGACTTC.

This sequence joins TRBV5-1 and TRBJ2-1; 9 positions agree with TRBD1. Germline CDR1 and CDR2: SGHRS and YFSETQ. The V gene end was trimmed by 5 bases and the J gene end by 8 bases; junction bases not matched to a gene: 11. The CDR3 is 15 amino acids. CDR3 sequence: CASRRAGQGYDEQFF. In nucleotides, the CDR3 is TGCGCCAGCAGGCGGGCGGGACAGGGATATGATGAGCAGTTCTTC. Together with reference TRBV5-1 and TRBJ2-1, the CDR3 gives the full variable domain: KAGVTQTPRYLIKTRGQQVTLSCSPISGHRSVSWYQQTPGQGLQFLFEYFSETQRNKGNFPGRFSGRQFSNSRSEMNVSTLELGDSALYLCASRRAGQGYDEQFFGPGTRLTVL.

CDR3 sequence (DNA): TGTGCCAGCAGCTTTCTAGACAGGGATATCTATGGCTACACCTTC. As protein: CASSFLDRDIYGYTF. The chain links TRBV7-3 to TRBJ1-2; TRBD1 matches at 7 bases. From germline, CDR1 is SGHTA and CDR2 FQGTGA. This CDR3 is built from 15 residues. Trimming removed 3 bases from V and 4 bases from J; junction bases left unmatched: 8.

The CDR3 DNA sequence: TGTGCCAGCAGCCCCGGGGTTGAAACCCAGTACTTC. Encoded protein: CASSPGVETQYF. The V gene is TRBV7-9, the J gene TRBJ2-5; maybe TRBD2 (5 bases). V was clipped by 5 bases and J by 8 bases, with 12 bases between them. The CDR3 loop spans 12 amino acids. Germline V lookup: CDR1 SEHNR, CDR2 FQNEAQ (reference sequence).

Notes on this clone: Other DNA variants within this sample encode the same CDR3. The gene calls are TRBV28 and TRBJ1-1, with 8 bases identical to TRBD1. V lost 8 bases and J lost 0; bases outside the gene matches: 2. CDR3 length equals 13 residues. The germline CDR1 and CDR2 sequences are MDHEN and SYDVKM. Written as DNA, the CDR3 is TGTGCCAGCCGACAGGGGATGAACACTGAAGCTTTCTTT. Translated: CASRQGMNTEAFF.

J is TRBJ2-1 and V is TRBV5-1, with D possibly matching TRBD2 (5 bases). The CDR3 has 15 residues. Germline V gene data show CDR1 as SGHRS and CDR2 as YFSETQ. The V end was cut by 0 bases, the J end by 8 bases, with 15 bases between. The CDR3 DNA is TGCGCCAGCAGCTTGGGAATCTCGGGATTCGATGAGCAGTTCTTC. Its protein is CASSLGISGFDEQFF.

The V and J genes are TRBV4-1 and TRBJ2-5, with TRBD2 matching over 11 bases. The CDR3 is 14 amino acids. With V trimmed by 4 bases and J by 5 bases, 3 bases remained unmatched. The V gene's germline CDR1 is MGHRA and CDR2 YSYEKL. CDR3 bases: TGCGCCAGCAGCCCTAGCGGGAGGTCGGAGACCCAGTACTTC. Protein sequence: CASSPSGRSETQYF.

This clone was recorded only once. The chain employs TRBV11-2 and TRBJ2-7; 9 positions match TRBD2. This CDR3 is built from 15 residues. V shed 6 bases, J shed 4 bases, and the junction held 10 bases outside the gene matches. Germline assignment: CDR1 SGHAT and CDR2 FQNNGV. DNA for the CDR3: TGTGCCAGCAGTCGCCAGACTAGCGGAAGTTACGAGCAGTACTTC. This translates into CASSRQTSGSYEQYF.

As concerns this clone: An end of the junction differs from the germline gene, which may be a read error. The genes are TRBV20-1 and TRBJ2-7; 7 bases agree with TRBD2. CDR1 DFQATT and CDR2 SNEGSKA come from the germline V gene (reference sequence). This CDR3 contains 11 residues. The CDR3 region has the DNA TGCAGCGCTAGGCGGGAGTACGAGCAGTACTTC. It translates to CSARREYEQYF.

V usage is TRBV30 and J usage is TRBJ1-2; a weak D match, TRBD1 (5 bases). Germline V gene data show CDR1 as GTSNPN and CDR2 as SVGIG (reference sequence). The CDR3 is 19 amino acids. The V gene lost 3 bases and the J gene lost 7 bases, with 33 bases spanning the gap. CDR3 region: CAWRASRSGRTDLMGGYTF. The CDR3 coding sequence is TGTGCCTGGAGGGCCTCCCGGTCGGGACGGACGGACCTAATGGGTGGCTACACCTTC.

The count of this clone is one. CDR3 protein: CASSLGGVPTAYNEQFF. The CDR3 nucleotides are TGTGCCAGCAGCCTAGGTGGTGTCCCGACAGCCTACAATGAGCAGTTCTTC. The rearrangement uses TRBV5-4 and TRBJ2-1; maybe TRBD1 (5 bases). CDR3 length: 17 amino acids. Looked up from germline, CDR1 is SGHNT and CDR2 is YYREEE (reference sequence). Trimming left V 4 bases short and J 2 bases short, with 19 bases between.

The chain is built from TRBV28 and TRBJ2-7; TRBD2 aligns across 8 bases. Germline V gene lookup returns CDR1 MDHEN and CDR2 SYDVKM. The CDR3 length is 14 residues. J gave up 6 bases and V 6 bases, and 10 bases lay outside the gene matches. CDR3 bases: TGTGCCAGCAGGGTGCCCAGCGGGAGTCGCGAGCAGTACTTC. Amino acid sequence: CASRVPSGSREQYF.

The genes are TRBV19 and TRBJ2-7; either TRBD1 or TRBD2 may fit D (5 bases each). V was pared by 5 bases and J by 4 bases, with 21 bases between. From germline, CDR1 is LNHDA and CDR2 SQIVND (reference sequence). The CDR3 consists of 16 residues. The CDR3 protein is CASSGPIYTGAYEQYF. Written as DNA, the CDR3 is TGTGCCAGTAGTGGCCCGATATATACCGGGGCTTACGAGCAGTACTTC. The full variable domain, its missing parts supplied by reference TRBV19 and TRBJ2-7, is DGGITQSPKYLFRKEGQNVTLSCEQNLNHDAMYWYRQDPGQGLRLIYYSQIVNDFQKGDIAEGYSVSREKKESFPLTVTSAQKNPTAFYLCASSGPIYTGAYEQYFGPGTRLTVT.

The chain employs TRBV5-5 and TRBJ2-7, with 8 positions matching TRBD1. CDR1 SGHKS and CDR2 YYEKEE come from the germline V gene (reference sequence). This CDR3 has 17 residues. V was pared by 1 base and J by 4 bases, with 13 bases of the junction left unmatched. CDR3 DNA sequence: TGTGCCAGCAGCTTGTTCCCTGGCCAGGGGGCCGGTTACGAGCAGTACTTC. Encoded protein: CASSLFPGQGAGYEQYF.

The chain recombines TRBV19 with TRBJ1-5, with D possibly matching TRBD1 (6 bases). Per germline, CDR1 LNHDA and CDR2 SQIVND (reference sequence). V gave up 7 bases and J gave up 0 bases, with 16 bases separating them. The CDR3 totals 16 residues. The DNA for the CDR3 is TGTGCCAGTACTCGTGGGGGGCAGGATAGCAATCAGCCCCAGCATTTT. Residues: CASTRGGQDSNQPQHF. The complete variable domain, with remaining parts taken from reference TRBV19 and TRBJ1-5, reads DGGITQSPKYLFRKEGQNVTLSCEQNLNHDAMYWYRQDPGQGLRLIYYSQIVNDFQKGDIAEGYSVSREKKESFPLTVTSAQKNPTAFYLCASTRGGQDSNQPQHFGDGTRLSIL.

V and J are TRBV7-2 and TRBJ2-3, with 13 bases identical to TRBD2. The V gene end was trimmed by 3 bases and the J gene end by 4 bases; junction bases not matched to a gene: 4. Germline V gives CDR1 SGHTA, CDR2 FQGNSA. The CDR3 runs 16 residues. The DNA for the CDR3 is TGTGCCAGCAGCTTCGGACTAGCGGGAGTCGCAGATACGCAGTATTTT. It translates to CASSFGLAGVADTQYF.

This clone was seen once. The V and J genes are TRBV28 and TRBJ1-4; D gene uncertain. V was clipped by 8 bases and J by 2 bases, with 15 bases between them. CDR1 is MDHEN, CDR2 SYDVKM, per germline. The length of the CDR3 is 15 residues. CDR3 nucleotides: TGTGCCAGCGGGTATCGGCAATCGACTAATGAAAAACTGTTTTTT. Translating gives CASGYRQSTNEKLFF. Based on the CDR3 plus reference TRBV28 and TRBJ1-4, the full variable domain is DVKVTQSSRYLVKRTGEKVFLECVQDMDHENMFWYRQDPGLGLRLIYFSYDVKMKEKGDIPEGYSVSREKKERFSLILESASTNQTSMYLCASGYRQSTNEKLFFGSGTQLSVL.

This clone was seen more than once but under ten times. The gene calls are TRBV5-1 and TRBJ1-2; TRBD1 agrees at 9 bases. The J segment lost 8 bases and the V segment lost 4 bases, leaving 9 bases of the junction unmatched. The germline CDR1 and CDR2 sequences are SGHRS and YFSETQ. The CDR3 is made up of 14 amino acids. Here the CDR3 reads CASSPGQGNLGYTF. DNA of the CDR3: TGCGCCAGCAGCCCTGGACAGGGGAATTTGGGCTACACCTTC.

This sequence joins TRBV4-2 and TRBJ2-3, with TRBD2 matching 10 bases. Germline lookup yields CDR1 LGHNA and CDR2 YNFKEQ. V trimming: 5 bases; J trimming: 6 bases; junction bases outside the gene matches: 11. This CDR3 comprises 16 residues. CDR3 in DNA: TGTGCCAGCAGCGAAGCTCTAGCGGGAGTAGGGGATACGCAGTATTTT. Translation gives CASSEALAGVGDTQYF.

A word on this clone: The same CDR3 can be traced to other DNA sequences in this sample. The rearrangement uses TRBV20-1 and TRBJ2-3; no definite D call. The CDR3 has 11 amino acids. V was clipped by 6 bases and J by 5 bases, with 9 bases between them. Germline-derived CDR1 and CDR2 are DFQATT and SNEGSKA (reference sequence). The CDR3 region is CSAPVGDTQYF. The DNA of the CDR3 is TGCAGTGCCCCAGTCGGAGATACGCAGTATTTT.